The clone carrying this T cell receptor beta chain has only a few counts. Its antigen is still unknown. TCRdb recomputed calls from the 5' RACE reads with MiXCR, one row per CDR3 protein. The sample holds roughly 51,000 distinct CDR3 sequences, approximately 6.6% seen once. This sample stems from a study of T-cell memory formation after mild COVID-19. Across the whole study: TCR clusters were mostly confined to one donor each.

Germline V gene data show CDR1 as LGHNA and CDR2 as YSLEER. Trimming stripped 2 bases from V and 6 bases from J, with 22 bases between. The CDR3 has 18 residues. Notes on the study in general: The CD4+ clones that contracted clustered mainly within CM and EM, and the CD8+ clones concentrated in EMRA. The study detected some responding clones in pre-infection memory, suggesting cross-reactive memory joined.

The chain recombines TRBV4-3 with TRBJ2-2; D may match TRBD1 or TRBD2 (5 bases each). Material: PBMCs or a T cell subset sorted from them (not recorded which). The receptor was derived from a man aged 18-30 years who had mild COVID-19 (a few samples of this study predate the infection). Cell type and time point are not known. The CDR3 region is CASSQPQTGAVESGELFF. In nucleotides, the CDR3 is TGCGCCAGCAGCCAACCCCAGACCGGGGCAGTGGAATCCGGGGAGCTGTTTTTT.